This entry is about one T cell receptor beta chain. Antigen unknown. V lost 6 bases to trimming and J lost 2 bases; unmatched junction nucleotides: 7. Germline V CDR1 and CDR2: MNHEY, SMNVEV (reference sequence). CDR3 length: 16 amino acids. The data stem from a study of shared clonotypes between healthy human individuals. Several immunoSEQ plates received, in even portions, the genomic DNA of each subset. TCRdb's table, derived via immunoSEQ multiplex PCR, lists solely in-frame clones and lacks some. The sample consists of around 2,000,000 clones, roughly 94% of them appearing once. CD45RO-negative CD8 cells positively selected for CCR7 made up the naive population, which excluded terminally differentiated effector memory CD45RA+ cells. Regarding the study as a whole: With few donors, the genetic and exposure-history diversity represented was limited.

Sequenced material: naive CD8+ T cells sorted from blood. The chain uses TRBV27 and TRBJ1-5; 10 bases agree with TRBD1. The sequence was collected from a man in his late teens or twenties in good health. The CDR3 loop is CASSPGTGERNQPQHF. CDR3 nucleotide sequence: TGTGCCAGCAGCCCCGGGACAGGGGAGCGCAATCAGCCCCAGCATTTT.